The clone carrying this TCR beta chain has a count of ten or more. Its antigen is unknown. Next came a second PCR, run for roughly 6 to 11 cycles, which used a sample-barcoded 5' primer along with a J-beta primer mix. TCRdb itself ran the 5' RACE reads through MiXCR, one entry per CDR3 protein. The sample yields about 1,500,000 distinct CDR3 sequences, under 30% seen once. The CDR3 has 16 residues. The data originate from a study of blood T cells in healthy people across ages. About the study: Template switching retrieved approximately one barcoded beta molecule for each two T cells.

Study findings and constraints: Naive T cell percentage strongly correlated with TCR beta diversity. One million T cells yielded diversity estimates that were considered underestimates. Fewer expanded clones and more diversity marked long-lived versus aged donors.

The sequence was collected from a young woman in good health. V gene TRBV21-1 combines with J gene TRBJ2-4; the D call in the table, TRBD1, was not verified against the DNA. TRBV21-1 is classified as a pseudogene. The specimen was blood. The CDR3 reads CASSKKPTGTKNIQYF. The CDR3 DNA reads TGTGCCAGCAGCAAGAAACCGACAGGGACCAAAAACATTCAGTACTTC.